This passage covers 24 T cell receptor beta chains from one sample sequenced in a study of CD8 T cells in Susac syndrome. RNA, at about 0.5 to 1 ug, was reverse transcribed with random hexamers. MiXCR, run by TCRdb on the immunoSEQ multiplex PCR reads, gives a single entry per CDR3 protein. The sample holds approximately 210,000 distinct CDR3 sequences, approximately 94% seen once. The sequenced sample consisted of CD4+ T cells from PBMCs. The source is a human donor with Susac syndrome.

This sequence joins TRBV29-1 and TRBJ2-5, with TRBD2 matching over 9 bases. The CDR3 sequence is 14 residues long. The V segment lost 4 bases and the J segment 1 base; nucleotides outside the gene matches: 4. The germline V gene has CDR1 SQVTM and CDR2 ANQGSEA. CDR3 DNA: TGCAGCGTTGCCTTAGCGGGGGCCCAAGAGACCCAGTACTTC. Amino acids: CSVALAGAQETQYF. Supplemented by reference TRBV29-1 and TRBJ2-5, the full variable domain reads SAVISQKPSRDICQRGTSLTIQCQVDSQVTMMFWYRQQPGQSLTLIATANQGSEATYESGFVIDKFPISRPNLTFSTLTVSNMSPEDSSIYLCSVALAGAQETQYFGPGTRLLVL.

This clonotype was seen once. V is TRBV19 and J is TRBJ2-6, with 8 bases that match TRBD1. In germline, CDR1 is LNHDA, CDR2 SQIVND (reference sequence). This CDR3 has 17 residues. V lost 5 bases and J lost 4; bases outside the gene matches: 10. CDR3: CASSLGQGRGGANVLTF. The CDR3 nucleotides are TGTGCCAGTAGTCTCGGACAGGGTAGAGGAGGGGCCAACGTCCTGACTTTC.

V is TRBV30 and J is TRBJ2-5; 7 nucleotides line up with TRBD2. This CDR3 has 15 residues. Unmatched junction bases numbered 9, after V lost 0 bases and J lost 5 bases. CDR1 GTSNPN and CDR2 SVGIG come from the germline V gene (reference sequence). The CDR3 sequence: CAWSVLSRGSETQYF. The DNA of the CDR3 is TGTGCCTGGAGTGTATTATCTCGCGGGAGCGAGACCCAGTACTTC.

The V gene is TRBV4-1, the J gene TRBJ2-5, with 9 nucleotides matching TRBD1. Unmatched junction bases numbered 10, after V lost 3 bases and J lost 5 bases. Looked up from germline, CDR1 is MGHRA and CDR2 is YSYEKL. CDR3 length: 16 amino acids. The CDR3 reads CASSHPRGDREETQYF. CDR3 nucleotides: TGCGCCAGCAGCCATCCACGGGGGGACAGGGAGGAGACCCAGTACTTC.

V is TRBV7-9 and J is TRBJ1-2; a possible D gene is TRBD1 (5 bases). The V end was cut by 1 base, the J end by 2 bases, with 14 bases between. CDR1 and CDR2 (germline): SEHNR, FQNEAQ (reference sequence). This CDR3 comprises 16 residues. CDR3 region: CASSLGIGATNYGYTF. DNA of the CDR3: TGTGCCAGCAGCTTAGGAATCGGGGCTACCAACTATGGCTACACCTTC.

The rearrangement joins TRBV7-9 to TRBJ2-1; 9 bases map to TRBD2. This CDR3 is 14 amino acids long. Unmatched junction bases numbered 9, after V lost 3 bases and J lost 12 bases. The V gene's germline CDR1 is SEHNR and CDR2 FQNEAQ (reference sequence). The CDR3 DNA sequence: TGTGCCAGCAGCTTCAGCGGGGGGCTAACGGGGCAGTTCTTC. It yields the protein CASSFSGGLTGQFF.

The CDR3: CASSFDTYEQYF. The CDR3 nucleotides read TGTGCCAGCAGCTTTGACACCTACGAGCAGTACTTC. The genes are TRBV3-1 and TRBJ2-7; D is unclear. The CDR3 is made up of 12 amino acids. Trimming took 5 bases from V and 2 from J, leaving 7 bases between them. The V gene's germline CDR1 is LGHDT and CDR2 YNNKEL (reference sequence).

The V gene is TRBV6-4, the J gene TRBJ1-1, with D unclear. The CDR3 runs to 13 residues. Germline CDR1 MRHNA, CDR2 SNTAGT. V lost 3 bases and J 0 bases, leaving 5 bases between the germline ends. The CDR3 DNA follows: TGTGCCAGCAGTGAGGAGTTGAACACTGAAGCTTTCTTT. It specifies CASSEELNTEAFF.

The gene calls are TRBV20-1 and TRBJ2-7; the D gene is possibly TRBD2 (6 bases). The CDR3 is 14 residues long. Trimming cost V 3 bases and J 3 bases, with 15 bases left between them. Looked up from germline, CDR1 is DFQATT and CDR2 is SNEGSKA (reference sequence). The CDR3: CSAREGGRLYEQYF. The CDR3 coding sequence is TGCAGTGCTAGGGAGGGCGGCAGACTCTACGAGCAGTACTTC.

The chain combines TRBV20-1 with TRBJ2-6; D uncertain. Per germline, CDR1 DFQATT and CDR2 SNEGSKA (reference sequence). V dropped 3 bases and J dropped 0 bases, with 9 bases sitting between them. There are 15 residues in the CDR3. The CDR3 is CSASQAASGANVLTF. CDR3 DNA sequence: TGCAGTGCTAGCCAAGCTGCCTCTGGGGCCAACGTCCTGACTTTC.

The CDR3 DNA reads TGTGCCAGTAGTTTTCGACAGGGGAACTCCGAGCAGTTCTTC. This sequence encodes CASSFRQGNSEQFF. The chain has TRBV19 and TRBJ2-1; 8 bases are shared with TRBD1. V lost 5 bases, J lost 10 bases, and 10 bases stayed unmatched. In germline, CDR1 is LNHDA, CDR2 SQIVND (reference sequence). This CDR3 has 14 residues.

The V call is TRBV4-1, the J call TRBJ1-4; D uncertain. Germline V gives CDR1 MGHRA, CDR2 YSYEKL. This CDR3 contains 14 residues. Trimming left V 0 bases short and J 7 bases short, with 9 bases between. For the CDR3, the DNA is TGCGCCAGCAGCCAAGATACCGGACGTGAAAAACTGTTTTTT. Translation gives CASSQDTGREKLFF.

This clonotype was detected only once. The chain couples TRBV30 to TRBJ2-7, with D perhaps matching TRBD1 (5 bases). The germline V gene encodes CDR1 GTSNPN and CDR2 SVGIG (reference sequence). The CDR3 consists of 15 residues. V was pared by 2 bases and J by 0 bases, with 14 bases between. CDR3 in DNA: TGTGCCTGGAGTCGGTTAGGGGCCTACTCCTACGAGCAGTACTTC. It encodes CAWSRLGAYSYEQYF. Full variable domain (rest looked up from reference TRBV30 and TRBJ2-7): SQTIHQWPATLVQPVGSPLSLECTVEGTSNPNLYWYRQAAGRGLQLLFYSVGIGQISSEVPQNLSASRPQDRQFILSSKKLLLSDSGFYLCAWSRLGAYSYEQYFGPGTRLTVT.

This rearrangement joins TRBV5-4 to TRBJ1-2, with D perhaps TRBD1 (5 bases). V gave up 3 bases and J gave up 3 bases, with 12 bases separating them. The CDR3 totals 14 residues. Germline V CDR1 and CDR2: SGHNT, YYREEE (reference sequence). CDR3 in amino acids: CASSYAPGDYGYTF. Here the CDR3 DNA reads TGTGCCAGCAGCTATGCCCCGGGGGACTATGGCTACACCTTC.

DNA for the CDR3: TGTGCCAGCCATGGGGCGCGCTTTAATTCACCCCTCCACTTT. This gives the protein CASHGARFNSPLHF. V gene TRBV19 combines with J gene TRBJ1-6, with D perhaps TRBD1 (5 bases). Trimming cost V 9 bases and J 6 bases, with 15 bases left between them. Germline values: CDR1 LNHDA, CDR2 SQIVND (reference sequence). This CDR3 spans 14 amino acids.

This clonotype was observed a single time. The chain has TRBV18 and TRBJ1-1; TRBD1 is a possible D gene (6 bases). Germline V gene sequence: CDR1 KGHSH, CDR2 LQKENI. This CDR3 spans 12 amino acids. Trimming removed 6 bases at V and 7 bases at J, with 12 bases between. CDR3 nucleotides: TGTGCCAGCTCGCAGGGGTTAGGTGAAGCTTTCTTT. Translated, it gives CASSQGLGEAFF.

V gene TRBV29-1 combines with J gene TRBJ2-6; the D gene is possibly TRBD2 (5 bases). V gave up 1 base and J gave up 1 base, with 5 bases separating them. CDR1 is SQVTM, CDR2 ANQGSEA, per germline. The CDR3 consists of 14 residues. DNA of the CDR3: TGCAGCGTTGAAGGAGGGTCTGGGGCCAACGTCCTGACTTTC. It specifies CSVEGGSGANVLTF.

V and J are TRBV4-3 and TRBJ2-5; D tentatively reads TRBD1 or TRBD2 (6 bases each). Trimming shortened V by 0 bases and J by 5 bases, and 19 bases separated the two germline ends. The germline gives CDR1 LGHNA, CDR2 YSLEER. This CDR3 region has 17 residues. CDR3 region: CASSQDIGGRSPETQYF. CDR3 nucleotide sequence: TGCGCCAGCAGCCAAGATATTGGGGGGCGAAGTCCGGAGACCCAGTACTTC.

This chain uses TRBV11-3 with TRBJ1-1; 8 bases agree with TRBD1. CDR3 size: 12 residues. Per the germline V gene, CDR1 is SGHNT and CDR2 is YENEEA. V shed 5 bases and J 10 bases; nucleotides not matched to a gene: 6. CDR3 DNA sequence: TGTGCCAGCAGCCCAAGAGGACAGGGAGCTTTCTTT. Translating it yields CASSPRGQGAFF.

The chain is built from TRBV6-5 and TRBJ1-1; no clear D. The germline gives CDR1 MNHEY, CDR2 SVGAGI. The V and J ends lost 0 bases and 5 bases respectively, with 10 bases between them. This CDR3 region has 14 residues. CDR3 residues: CASSYSVWVTEAFF. CDR3 coding DNA: TGTGCCAGCAGTTACTCTGTTTGGGTAACTGAAGCTTTCTTT.

This clonotype was observed a single time. V gene TRBV29-1 combines with J gene TRBJ1-3; 7 bases map to TRBD1. Germline CDR1 and CDR2: SQVTM and ANQGSEA. The CDR3 has 15 amino acids. Unmatched junction bases numbered 12, after V lost 7 bases and J lost 3 bases. CDR3 sequence: CSGITRTGGGNTIYF. The CDR3 DNA sequence: TGCAGCGGAATAACTCGGACAGGTGGTGGAAACACCATATATTTT.

The gene calls are TRBV19 and TRBJ2-5; TRBD2 might be the D (5 bases). CDR1 is LNHDA, CDR2 SQIVND, per germline (reference sequence). Deletions cut 1 base from V and 5 bases from J, with 5 bases between. The CDR3 has 12 amino acids. In DNA, the CDR3 is TGTGCCAGTAGTATAGCGGGGGAGACCCAGTACTTC. This gives the protein CASSIAGETQYF.

This chain links TRBV9 with TRBJ2-1; the D gene is possibly TRBD2 (6 bases). The germline V and J ends were trimmed by 3 bases and 5 bases, with 18 bases remaining between them. Germline assignment: CDR1 SGDLS and CDR2 YYNGEE. CDR3 length: 16 residues. CDR3 region: CASSAGGGIGNNEQFF. The CDR3 DNA sequence: TGTGCCAGCAGCGCCGGGGGAGGAATCGGGAACAATGAGCAGTTCTTC. Full variable domain (remainder filled in from reference TRBV9 and TRBJ2-1): DSGVTQTPKHLITATGQRVTLRCSPRSGDLSVYWYQQSLDQGLQFLIQYYNGEERAKGNILERFSAQQFPDLHSELNLSSLELGDSALYFCASSAGGGIGNNEQFFGPGTRLTVL.

The rearrangement joins TRBV12-3 or TRBV12-4 to TRBJ2-2; 10 bases align to TRBD1. There are 13 residues in the CDR3. Unmatched junction bases numbered 2, after V lost 7 bases and J lost 6 bases. The CDR3 here is CASTGQGSGELFF. The DNA of the CDR3 is TGTGCCAGCACGGGACAGGGGTCCGGGGAGCTGTTTTTT.